This T cell receptor beta chain is from a study of a mutant IDH1 vaccine in newly diagnosed glioma. Study details: With temozolomide cycles, or 4-6 weeks after radiotherapy alone, vaccination was started. Of treated patients, approximately 62% were men and about 40% women, averaging roughly 37 years.

Study conclusions and caveats: Immune responses induced by the vaccine were seen in around 92% of patients, spanning multiple MHC alleles.

The time point is: week 11, during vaccination. Each dose delivered 300 ug of mutant IDH1 20-mer peptide subcutaneously with imiquimod. Donors' newly diagnosed IDH1-mutant WHO grade 3 or 4 astrocytomas lacked nuclear ATRX. As to this clone: Its antigen is as yet unknown.

Germline-derived CDR1 and CDR2 are SQVTM and ANQGSEA. V lost 2 bases, J lost 4 bases, and 11 bases stayed unmatched. The length of the CDR3 is 16 residues. The repertoire was sequenced with immunoSEQ multiplex PCR; TCRdb's copy has only in-frame clones and lacks some. The sample lists approximately 110,000 clones; around 90% were seen once. The sample consisted of PBMCs, taken from a glioma patient whose treatment included an IDH1 peptide vaccine. The chain uses TRBV29-1 and TRBJ2-5; 9 bases agree with TRBD2. The clonotype originates from a woman in her 50s with glioma. CDR3 sequence: CSVEFLAGLASETQYF. The CDR3, as DNA: TGCAGCGTTGAATTTCTGGCGGGACTAGCTTCAGAGACCCAGTACTTC.